The source of this T cell receptor (beta chain) is a study of human thymus T cells. On this clone: Other DNA sequences within the sample encode an identical CDR3.

This CDR3 is 14 amino acids long. V was trimmed by 2 bases and J by 0 bases, leaving 6 bases between them. CDR1 and CDR2 (germline): SGHRS, YFSETQ. Samples came from healthy Finnish infants during open corrective cardiac surgery. Clones were read by immunoSEQ multiplex PCR, and TCRdb kept only the in-frame ones, dropping some. Among under 70,000 clones listed, 90% to 95% were seen once. The V call is TRBV5-1, the J call TRBJ1-3; no firm D call. This TCR was sampled from a boy younger than two with a congenital heart defect but otherwise immunologically healthy. What was sequenced was blood. For the CDR3, the DNA is TGCGCCAGCAGCTTAGGGAGCTCTGGAAACACCATATATTTT. Translating gives CASSLGSSGNTIYF.